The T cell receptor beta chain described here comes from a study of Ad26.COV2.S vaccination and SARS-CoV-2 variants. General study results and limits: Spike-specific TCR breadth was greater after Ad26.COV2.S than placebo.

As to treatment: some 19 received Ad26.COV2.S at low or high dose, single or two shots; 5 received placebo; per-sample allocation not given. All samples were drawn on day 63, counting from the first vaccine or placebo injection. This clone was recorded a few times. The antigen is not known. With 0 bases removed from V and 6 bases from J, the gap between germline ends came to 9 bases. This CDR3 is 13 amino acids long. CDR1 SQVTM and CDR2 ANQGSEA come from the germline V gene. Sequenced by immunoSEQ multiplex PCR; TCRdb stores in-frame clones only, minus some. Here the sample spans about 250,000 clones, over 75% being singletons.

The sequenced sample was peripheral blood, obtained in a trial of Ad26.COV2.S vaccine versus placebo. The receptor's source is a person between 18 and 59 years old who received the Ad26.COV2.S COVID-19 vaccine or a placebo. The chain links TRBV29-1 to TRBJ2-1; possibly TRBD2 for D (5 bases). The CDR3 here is CSVEDFGGNEQFF. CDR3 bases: TGCAGCGTTGAAGATTTCGGAGGCAATGAGCAGTTCTTC.